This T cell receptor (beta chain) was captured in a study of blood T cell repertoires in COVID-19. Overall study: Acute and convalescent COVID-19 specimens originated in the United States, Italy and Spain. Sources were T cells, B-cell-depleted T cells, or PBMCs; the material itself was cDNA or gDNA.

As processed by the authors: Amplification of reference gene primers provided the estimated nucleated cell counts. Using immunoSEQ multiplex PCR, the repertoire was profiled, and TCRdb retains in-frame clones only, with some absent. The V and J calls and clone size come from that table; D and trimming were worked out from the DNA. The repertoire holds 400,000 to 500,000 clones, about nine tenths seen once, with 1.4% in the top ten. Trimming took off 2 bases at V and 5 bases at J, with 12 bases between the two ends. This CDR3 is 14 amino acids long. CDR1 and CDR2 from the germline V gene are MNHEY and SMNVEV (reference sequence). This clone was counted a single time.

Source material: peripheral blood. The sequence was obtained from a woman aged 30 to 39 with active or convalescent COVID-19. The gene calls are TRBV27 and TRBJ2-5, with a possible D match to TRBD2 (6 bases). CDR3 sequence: CASSLPGGRETQYF. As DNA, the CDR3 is TGTGCCAGCAGTTTACCAGGAGGGCGGGAGACCCAGTACTTC.